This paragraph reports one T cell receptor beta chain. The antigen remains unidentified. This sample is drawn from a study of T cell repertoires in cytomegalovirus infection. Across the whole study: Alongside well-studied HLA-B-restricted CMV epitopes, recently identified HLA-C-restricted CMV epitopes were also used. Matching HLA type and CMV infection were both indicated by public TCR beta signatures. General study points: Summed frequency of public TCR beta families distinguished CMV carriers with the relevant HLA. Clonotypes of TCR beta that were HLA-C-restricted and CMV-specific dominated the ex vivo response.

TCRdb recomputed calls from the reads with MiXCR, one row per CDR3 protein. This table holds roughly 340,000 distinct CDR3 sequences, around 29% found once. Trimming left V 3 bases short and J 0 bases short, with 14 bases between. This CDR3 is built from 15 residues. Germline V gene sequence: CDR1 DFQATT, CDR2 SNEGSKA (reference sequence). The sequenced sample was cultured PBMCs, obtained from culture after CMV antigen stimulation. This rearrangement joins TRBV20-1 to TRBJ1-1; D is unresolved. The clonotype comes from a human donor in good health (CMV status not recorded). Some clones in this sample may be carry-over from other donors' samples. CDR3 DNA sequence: TGCAGTGCTAGCAATCCGGGAGCCCTGAACACTGAAGCTTTCTTT. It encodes CSASNPGALNTEAFF.